The source of this TCR beta chain is a study of OX40 agonist ivuxolimab in advanced cancers. Unmatched junction bases numbered 8, after V lost 6 bases and J lost 7 bases. The CDR3 is 13 residues long. Germline-derived CDR1 and CDR2 are MNHNS and SASEGT. The method was immunoSEQ multiplex PCR; TCRdb's version includes in-frame clones alone and lacks a portion of them. The sample contains some 66,000 clones, about 85% of which appear only once. The rearrangement uses TRBV6-1 and TRBJ2-7; 8 bases map to TRBD1. The clonotype comes from an adult with an advanced solid tumor such as melanoma, head and neck, liver or kidney cancer. The material was CD4+ or CD8+ T cells sorted from blood, obtained in a trial of the OX40 agonist ivuxolimab. CDR3 DNA: TGTGCCAGCAGCCTCCAGGGGGCGCGTGAGCAGTACTTC. It specifies CASSLQGAREQYF.